A single sample is the source of the 26 T cell receptor beta chains below, sequenced in a study of a mutant IDH1 vaccine in newly diagnosed glioma. TCRdb keeps only in-frame clones here, not all; method: immunoSEQ multiplex PCR. The sample has 52,000 or so clones; approximately 82% are singletons. Their specific antigens are unknown. Time point here: week 5, during vaccination. Each dose delivered 300 ug of mutant IDH1 20-mer peptide subcutaneously with imiquimod. Here the sequenced sample was PBMCs, taken from a glioma patient whose treatment included an IDH1 peptide vaccine. Every receptor here comes from a woman aged 18 to 35 with glioma. Some clones in this sample may be carry-over from other donors' samples.

This clone appeared a single time. V gene TRBV27 combines with J gene TRBJ2-1; 11 bases agree with TRBD1. CDR3 length equals 14 residues. Germline lookup yields CDR1 MNHEY and CDR2 SMNVEV (reference sequence). V shed 4 bases and J 9 bases; nucleotides not matched to a gene: 5. The CDR3 DNA sequence: TGTGCCAGCAGTTGGGGACAGGGGGAGGGTGAGCAGTTCTTC. Encoded protein: CASSWGQGEGEQFF.

The rearrangement joins TRBV6-6 to TRBJ1-1; D is unresolved. Germline loops: CDR1 MNHNY, CDR2 SVGAGI (reference sequence). The CDR3 sequence is 10 residues long. The V and J ends lost 10 bases and 7 bases respectively, with 10 bases between them. CDR3 bases: TGTGCCACCGCTACTATTGAAGCTTTCTTT. The encoded protein is CATATIEAFF.

This clone was counted a few times. V usage is TRBV29-1 and J usage is TRBJ1-2; D is ambiguous. The germline V gene encodes CDR1 SQVTM and CDR2 ANQGSEA. Trimming pared 4 bases from V and 5 bases from J, leaving 8 bases between. The CDR3 is made up of 11 amino acids. The CDR3 protein is CSVVVGYGYTF. The CDR3 nucleotides are TGCAGCGTTGTCGTGGGGTATGGCTACACCTTC.

The chain links TRBV4-2 to TRBJ2-7; D is perhaps TRBD1 or TRBD2 (5 bases each). This CDR3 spans 16 amino acids. Between the trimmed V and J ends, which lost 0 bases and 0 bases, there was a span of 12 bases. Germline V gene sequence: CDR1 LGHNA, CDR2 YNFKEQ. CDR3 bases: TGTGCCAGCAGCCAAGAAGAAGGGACCGGCTCCTACGAGCAGTACTTC. Translation gives CASSQEEGTGSYEQYF.

V is TRBV7-9 and J is TRBJ2-7; maybe TRBD1 (6 bases). Germline V lookup: CDR1 SEHNR, CDR2 FQNEAQ (reference sequence). The CDR3 runs to 14 residues. Trimming took off 5 bases at V and 2 bases at J, with 13 bases between the two ends. CDR3 amino acids: CASSPSDRTYEQYF. CDR3 in DNA: TGTGCCAGCAGCCCCTCGGACAGAACCTACGAGCAGTACTTC.

The chain has TRBV23-1 and TRBJ2-7; tentatively, D is TRBD2 (7 bases). TRBV23-1 is marked as an open reading frame, function uncertain. Trimming left V 4 bases short and J 0 bases short, with 28 bases between. The CDR3 has 20 residues. This CDR3 reads CASSLRSSGWRGPFSYEQYF. The CDR3 DNA reads TGCGCCAGCAGTCTCCGTTCGTCGGGGTGGCGGGGGCCTTTCTCCTACGAGCAGTACTTC.

The chain joins TRBV28 to TRBJ2-7; 10 bases map to TRBD2. Germline loops: CDR1 MDHEN, CDR2 SYDVKM. The CDR3 is made up of 14 amino acids. V lost 5 bases to trimming and J lost 1 base; unmatched junction nucleotides: 2. The CDR3 coding sequence is TGTGCCAGCAGTAAACTAGCGGGGTCCTACGAGCAGTACTTC. This gives the protein CASSKLAGSYEQYF.

Here the CDR3 reads CATSRAGSHYGYTF. The CDR3 DNA is TGTGCCACCAGCAGAGCCGGATCCCACTATGGCTACACCTTC. V gene TRBV15 combines with J gene TRBJ1-2; unclear D gene. Germline V lookup: CDR1 LNHNV, CDR2 YYDKDF (reference sequence). V was cut by 1 base and J by 3 bases, with 9 bases left in between. The CDR3 sequence is 14 residues long.

J is TRBJ1-1 and V is TRBV29-1; D not resolved. V lost 7 bases to trimming and J lost 1 base, with 7 bases between them. Germline V gives CDR1 SQVTM, CDR2 ANQGSEA. The CDR3 extends over 11 amino acids. CDR3 sequence reads: CSAAGNTEAFF. In DNA, the CDR3 is TGCAGCGCAGCAGGGAACACTGAAGCTTTCTTT.

The V gene is TRBV6-1, the J gene TRBJ2-7; D remains unclear. In germline, CDR1 is MNHNS, CDR2 SASEGT. The CDR3 spans 14 residues. V was pared by 3 bases and J by 0 bases, with 9 bases between. CDR3 sequence (DNA): TGTGCCAGCAGTGATCGGGCAGCCTCCTACGAGCAGTACTTC. The encoded protein is CASSDRAASYEQYF.

V is TRBV27 and J is TRBJ1-5; 7 bases map to TRBD1. V lost 0 bases and J lost 0; bases outside the gene matches: 8. Per germline, CDR1 MNHEY and CDR2 SMNVEV (reference sequence). The CDR3 consists of 18 residues. This CDR3 reads CASSLSVQGVYSNQPQHF. For the CDR3, the DNA is TGTGCCAGCAGTTTATCTGTCCAGGGGGTTTATAGCAATCAGCCCCAGCATTTT.

The V call is TRBV7-9, the J call TRBJ1-2, with 7 bases fitting TRBD1. Trimming cost V 6 bases and J 2 bases; bases outside gene matches: 3. The CDR3 contains 13 residues. CDR1 and CDR2 from the germline V gene are SEHNR and FQNEAQ (reference sequence). CDR3 sequence reads: CASSVQGNYGYTF. For the CDR3, the DNA is TGTGCCAGCAGTGTACAGGGGAACTATGGCTACACCTTC.

This clone was counted between two and nine times. The rearrangement uses TRBV7-9 and TRBJ1-1; D is ambiguous. The CDR3 totals 12 residues. The V end lost 3 bases, the J end lost 1 base, and 3 bases lay between the germline ends. Per germline, CDR1 SEHNR and CDR2 FQNEAQ (reference sequence). CDR3 sequence reads: CASSFANTEAFF. The CDR3 coding sequence is TGTGCCAGCAGCTTCGCGAACACTGAAGCTTTCTTT. The variable domain in full, with the rest retrieved from reference TRBV7-9 and TRBJ1-1, is DTGVSQNPRHKITKRGQNVTFRCDPISEHNRLYWYRQTLGQGPEFLTYFQNEAQLEKSRLLSDRFSAERPKGSFSTLEIQRTEQGDSAMYLCASSFANTEAFFGQGTRLTVV.

J is TRBJ1-5 and V is TRBV4-3; 8 positions match TRBD1. Trimming cost V 0 bases and J 6 bases; bases outside gene matches: 4. Germline V gene lookup returns CDR1 LGHNA and CDR2 YSLEER. The CDR3 has 15 amino acids. The CDR3 DNA reads TGCGCCAGCAGCCAAGACAGGGGGCCTAGTCAGCCCCAGCATTTT. Amino acids: CASSQDRGPSQPQHF.

This clone was seen only a few times. CDR3 sequence reads: CASSPRTGGSNIQYF. The CDR3 DNA sequence: TGTGCCAGCAGCCCGCGGACAGGGGGATCGAACATTCAGTACTTC. The V gene is TRBV7-8, the J gene TRBJ2-4, with 10 bases aligning to TRBD1. The CDR3 extends over 15 amino acids. From germline, CDR1 is SGHVS and CDR2 FQNEAQ. The V gene end was trimmed by 5 bases and the J gene end by 7 bases; junction bases not matched to a gene: 8.

This chain links TRBV9 with TRBJ1-4, with a possible D match to TRBD1 (6 bases). This CDR3 comprises 13 residues. CDR1 is SGDLS and CDR2 is YYNGEE in the germline V gene. The V and J ends lost 3 bases and 5 bases respectively, with 8 bases between them. The CDR3 spells CASSDGGNEKLFF. The CDR3 region has the DNA TGTGCCAGCAGCGACGGGGGCAATGAAAAACTGTTTTTT.

The rearrangement links TRBV14 to TRBJ2-7; 10 nucleotides line up with TRBD1. Germline loops: CDR1 SGHDN, CDR2 FVKESK. This CDR3 is 15 amino acids long. J lost 1 base, V lost 3 bases, and 3 bases had no gene match. The CDR3 nucleotides read TGTGCCAGCAGCCACACGGGACAGGGGTCCTACGAGCAGTACTTC. Protein: CASSHTGQGSYEQYF.

This rearrangement joins TRBV5-1 to TRBJ2-1, with 10 bases that match TRBD2. Per germline, CDR1 SGHRS and CDR2 YFSETQ. V lost 2 bases to trimming and J lost 5 bases; unmatched junction nucleotides: 7. The CDR3 is 16 residues long. This chain's CDR3 is CASSLVSGRAHNEQFF. DNA of the CDR3: TGCGCCAGCAGCTTAGTAAGCGGGAGGGCGCACAATGAGCAGTTCTTC.

This clone turned up a few times. The rearrangement joins TRBV5-1 to TRBJ1-1, with D maybe TRBD1 (5 bases). The CDR3 is 15 amino acids. V was shortened by 4 bases and J by 1 base, with 14 bases between the two germline ends. Germline V lookup: CDR1 SGHRS, CDR2 YFSETQ. The CDR3 nucleotides are TGCGCCAGCAGCCCCGCCGGGGCGCGGAACACTGAAGCTTTCTTT. Residues: CASSPAGARNTEAFF.

V usage is TRBV4-1 and J usage is TRBJ2-2; D perhaps matches TRBD1 (6 bases). The CDR3 totals 16 residues. Trimming cost V 2 bases and J 6 bases, with 16 bases left between them. Per germline, CDR1 MGHRA and CDR2 YSYEKL. CDR3 in amino acids: CASSQQGTLGAGELFF. The CDR3 nucleotides read TGCGCCAGCAGCCAACAGGGGACCCTAGGGGCCGGGGAGCTGTTTTTT.

On this clone: An end of the junction does not agree with germline; a read error may underlie this. The rearrangement links TRBV14 to TRBJ1-6; 8 nucleotides line up with TRBD1. Looked up from germline, CDR1 is SGHDN and CDR2 is FVKESK. The CDR3 runs 13 residues. CDR3 bases: TGTGCCAGCAGCAAAGACAGGGGTTCACCCCTCCACTTT. Its protein is CASSKDRGSPLHF.

The chain employs TRBV19 and TRBJ2-4; no reliable D call. Germline CDR1 and CDR2: LNHDA and SQIVND (reference sequence). The V and J ends lost 7 bases and 2 bases respectively, with 18 bases between them. This CDR3 region has 16 residues. In DNA, the CDR3 is TGTGCCAGTACCCCGGGCCTTGGTTTATCCAAAAACATTCAGTACTTC. Amino acid sequence: CASTPGLGLSKNIQYF.

The table lists this clone with a few counts. The gene calls are TRBV6-5 and TRBJ1-1, with 7 bases that match TRBD1. This CDR3 comprises 14 residues. The germline CDR1 and CDR2 sequences are MNHEY and SVGAGI. Losses at the gene ends were 4 bases for V and 5 bases for J; bases not matched to a gene: 7. DNA of the CDR3: TGTGCCAGCAGTTCCCCGGGACAGCCAACTGAAGCTTTCTTT. Translation gives CASSSPGQPTEAFF.

The gene calls are TRBV6-6 and TRBJ2-7; TRBD1 agrees at 10 bases. CDR1 and CDR2 from the germline V gene are MNHNY and SVGAGI (reference sequence). The CDR3 spans 14 residues. Germline trimming cut 7 bases from V and 2 bases from J; bases unmatched to any gene: 5. CDR3 region: CASISGTGAYEQYF. DNA for the CDR3: TGTGCCAGCATTTCCGGGACAGGGGCCTACGAGCAGTACTTC.

The V and J genes are TRBV28 and TRBJ1-5; D is uncertain. The germline V gene encodes CDR1 MDHEN and CDR2 SYDVKM. The CDR3 has 12 amino acids. V gave up 3 bases and J gave up 6 bases, with 6 bases separating them. CDR3 amino acids: CASSFFGQPQHF. The CDR3 DNA follows: TGTGCCAGCAGTTTCTTCGGTCAGCCCCAGCATTTT. The variable domain in full, completed from reference TRBV28 and TRBJ1-5, reads DVKVTQSSRYLVKRTGEKVFLECVQDMDHENMFWYRQDPGLGLRLIYFSYDVKMKEKGDIPEGYSVSREKKERFSLILESASTNQTSMYLCASSFFGQPQHFGDGTRLSIL.

V is TRBV6-5 and J is TRBJ1-2; 9 bases agree with TRBD1. V was clipped by 4 bases and J by 6 bases; unmatched bases: 12. CDR3 length equals 16 residues. In germline, CDR1 is MNHEY, CDR2 SVGAGI. For the CDR3, the DNA is TGTGCCAGCAGTTGGGGACAGGGAGAATGGATCAATGGCTACACCTTC. Residues: CASSWGQGEWINGYTF.